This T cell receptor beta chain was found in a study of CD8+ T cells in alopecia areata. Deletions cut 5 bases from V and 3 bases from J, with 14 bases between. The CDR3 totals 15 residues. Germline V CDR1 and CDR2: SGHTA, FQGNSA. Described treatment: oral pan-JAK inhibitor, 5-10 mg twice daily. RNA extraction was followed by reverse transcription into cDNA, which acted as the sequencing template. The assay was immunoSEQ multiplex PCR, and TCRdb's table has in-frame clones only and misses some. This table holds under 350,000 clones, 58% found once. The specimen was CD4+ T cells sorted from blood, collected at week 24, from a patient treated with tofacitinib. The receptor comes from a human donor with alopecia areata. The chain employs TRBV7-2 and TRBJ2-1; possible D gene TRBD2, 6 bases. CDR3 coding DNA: TGTGCCAGCAGCCTCGATATCGGGGGCTACAATGAGCAGTTCTTC. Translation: CASSLDIGGYNEQFF. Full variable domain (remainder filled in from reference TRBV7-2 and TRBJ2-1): GAGVSQSPSNKVTEKGKDVELRCDPISGHTALYWYRQSLGQGLEFLIYFQGNSAPDKSGLPSDRFSAERTGGSVSTLTIQRTQQEDSAVYLCASSLDIGGYNEQFFGPGTRLTVL.